This paragraph covers one T cell receptor (beta chain) sequence. Its antigen is as yet unknown. The source of the sample is a study of T cell responses to AZD1222 COVID-19 vaccine. Findings and caveats of the study: A reported finding is that nearly half of spike-specific TCRs target unmutated variant regions. Spike-specific TCRs gained breadth and depth after people received two AZD1222 doses. Donors were mostly white British, more females; clonal diversity possibly underestimated.

V was shortened by 6 bases and J by 0 bases, with 9 bases between the two germline ends. This CDR3 region has 15 residues. Germline V CDR1 and CDR2: KGHSH, LQKENI. Produced via immunoSEQ multiplex PCR; TCRdb's table is partial and in-frame only. The table has around 96,000 clones, more than 70% seen once. Second doses that came at about 4 or about 12 weeks were put together. This sequence originates from an adult who received the AZD1222 COVID-19 vaccine. J is TRBJ1-6 and V is TRBV18, with D unclear. Sequencing was performed on peripheral blood, taken 28 days after the second AZD1222 dose. Here the CDR3 reads CASSLESSYNSPLHF. CDR3 in DNA: TGTGCCAGCTCCCTGGAGAGCTCCTATAATTCACCCCTCCACTTT.